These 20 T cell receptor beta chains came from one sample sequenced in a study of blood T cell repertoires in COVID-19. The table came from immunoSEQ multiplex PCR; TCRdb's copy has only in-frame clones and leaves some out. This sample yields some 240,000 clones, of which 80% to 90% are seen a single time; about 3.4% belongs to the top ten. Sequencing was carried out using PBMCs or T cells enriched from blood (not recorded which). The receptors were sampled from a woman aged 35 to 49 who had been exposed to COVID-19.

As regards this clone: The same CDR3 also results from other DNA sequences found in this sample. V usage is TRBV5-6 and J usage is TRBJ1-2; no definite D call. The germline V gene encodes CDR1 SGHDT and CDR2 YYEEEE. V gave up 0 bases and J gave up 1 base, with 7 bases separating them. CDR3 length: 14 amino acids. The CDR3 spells CASSLEAGNYGYTF. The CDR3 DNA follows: TGTGCCAGCAGCTTGGAAGCGGGTAACTATGGCTACACCTTC.

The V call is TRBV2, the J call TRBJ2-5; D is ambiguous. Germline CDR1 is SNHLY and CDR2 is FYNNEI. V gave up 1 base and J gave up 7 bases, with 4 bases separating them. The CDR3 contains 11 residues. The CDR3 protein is CASSEVRTQYF. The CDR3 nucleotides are TGTGCCAGCAGTGAAGTTCGGACCCAGTACTTC.

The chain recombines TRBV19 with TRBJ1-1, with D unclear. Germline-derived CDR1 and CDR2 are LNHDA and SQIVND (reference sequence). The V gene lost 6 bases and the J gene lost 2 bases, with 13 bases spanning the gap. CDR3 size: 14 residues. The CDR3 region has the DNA TGTGCCAGTAGCCCCCTCCGGAGTAACACTGAAGCTTTCTTT. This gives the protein CASSPLRSNTEAFF.

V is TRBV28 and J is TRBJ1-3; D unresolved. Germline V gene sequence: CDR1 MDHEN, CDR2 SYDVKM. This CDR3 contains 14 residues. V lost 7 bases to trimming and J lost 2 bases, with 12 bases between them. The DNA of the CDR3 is TGTGCCAGCAACCAAGGTGGAGCTGGAAACACCATATATTTT. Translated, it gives CASNQGGAGNTIYF. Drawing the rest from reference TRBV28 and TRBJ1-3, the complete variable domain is DVKVTQSSRYLVKRTGEKVFLECVQDMDHENMFWYRQDPGLGLRLIYFSYDVKMKEKGDIPEGYSVSREKKERFSLILESASTNQTSMYLCASNQGGAGNTIYFGEGSWLTVV.

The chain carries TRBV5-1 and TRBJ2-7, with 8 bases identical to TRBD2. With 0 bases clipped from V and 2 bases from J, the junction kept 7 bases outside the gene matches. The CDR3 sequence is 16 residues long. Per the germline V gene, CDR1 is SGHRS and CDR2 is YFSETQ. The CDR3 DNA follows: TGCGCCAGCAGCTTGGGCCCCGGGGGGGCCACCTACGAGCAGTACTTC. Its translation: CASSLGPGGATYEQYF.

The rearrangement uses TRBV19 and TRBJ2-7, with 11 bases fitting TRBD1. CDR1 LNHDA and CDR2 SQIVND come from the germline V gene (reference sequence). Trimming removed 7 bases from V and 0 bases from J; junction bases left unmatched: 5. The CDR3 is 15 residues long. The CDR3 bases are TGTGCCAGTAACACCGGGACAGGGGGCTCCTACGAGCAGTACTTC. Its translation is CASNTGTGGSYEQYF.

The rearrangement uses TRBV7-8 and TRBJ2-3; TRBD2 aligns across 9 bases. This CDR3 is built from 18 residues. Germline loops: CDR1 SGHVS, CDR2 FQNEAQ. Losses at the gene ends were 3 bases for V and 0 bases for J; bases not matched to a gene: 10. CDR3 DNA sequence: TGTGCCAGCAGCTTCCAAACTAGCGGGCCTGCTAGCACAGATACGCAGTATTTT. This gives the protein CASSFQTSGPASTDTQYF.

CDR3 region: CASSSQSRFGTIYF. The CDR3 bases are TGTGCCAGCAGTTCACAGTCCAGATTCGGCACCATATATTTT. The chain employs TRBV28 and TRBJ1-3; D gene ambiguous. The CDR3 is 14 amino acids. Germline V gene sequence: CDR1 MDHEN, CDR2 SYDVKM. Deletions cut 4 bases from V and 9 bases from J, with 16 bases between.

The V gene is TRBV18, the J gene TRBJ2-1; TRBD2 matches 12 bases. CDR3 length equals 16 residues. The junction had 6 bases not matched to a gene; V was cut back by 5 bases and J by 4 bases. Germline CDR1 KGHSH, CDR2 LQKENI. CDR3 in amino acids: CASSSASGGAYNEQFF. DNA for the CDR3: TGTGCCAGCTCATCAGCTAGCGGGGGGGCATACAATGAGCAGTTCTTC.

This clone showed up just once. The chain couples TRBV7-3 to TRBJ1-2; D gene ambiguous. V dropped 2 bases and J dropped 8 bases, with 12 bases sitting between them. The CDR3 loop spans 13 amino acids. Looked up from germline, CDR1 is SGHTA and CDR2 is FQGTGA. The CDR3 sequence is CASSLAGSRGYTF. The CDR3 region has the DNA TGTGCCAGCAGCTTAGCGGGTTCCCGGGGCTACACCTTC.

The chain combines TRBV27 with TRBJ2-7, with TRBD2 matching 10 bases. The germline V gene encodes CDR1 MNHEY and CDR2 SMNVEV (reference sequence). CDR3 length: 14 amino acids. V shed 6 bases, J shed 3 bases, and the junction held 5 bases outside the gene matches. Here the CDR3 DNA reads TGTGCCAGCAGAGAGCGGGGGGGGATCTACGAGCAGTACTTC. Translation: CASRERGGIYEQYF.

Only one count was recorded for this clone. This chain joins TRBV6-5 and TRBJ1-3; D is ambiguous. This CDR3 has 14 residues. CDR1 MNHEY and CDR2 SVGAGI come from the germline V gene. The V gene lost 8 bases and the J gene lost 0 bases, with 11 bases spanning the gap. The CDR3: CASAGIYSGNTIYF. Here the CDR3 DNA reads TGTGCCAGCGCGGGGATTTACTCTGGAAACACCATATATTTT.

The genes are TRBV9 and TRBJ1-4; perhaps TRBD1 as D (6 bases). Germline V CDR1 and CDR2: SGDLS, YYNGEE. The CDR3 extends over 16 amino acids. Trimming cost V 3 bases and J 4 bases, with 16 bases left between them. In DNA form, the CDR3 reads TGTGCCAGCAGCGCGTATCCGACAGGAAATAATGAAAAACTGTTTTTT. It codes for CASSAYPTGNNEKLFF.

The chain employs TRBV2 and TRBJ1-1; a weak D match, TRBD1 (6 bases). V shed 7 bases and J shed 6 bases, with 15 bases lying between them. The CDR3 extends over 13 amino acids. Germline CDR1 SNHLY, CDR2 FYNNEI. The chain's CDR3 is CASTWGQGPEAFF. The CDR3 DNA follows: TGTGCCAGCACCTGGGGGCAGGGCCCTGAAGCTTTCTTT.

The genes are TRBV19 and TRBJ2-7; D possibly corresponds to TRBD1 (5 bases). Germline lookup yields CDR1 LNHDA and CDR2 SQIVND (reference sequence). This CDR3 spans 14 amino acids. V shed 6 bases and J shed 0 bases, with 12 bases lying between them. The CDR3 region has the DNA TGTGCCAGTAGGGACACCCACAGCTCCTACGAGCAGTACTTC. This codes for CASRDTHSSYEQYF.

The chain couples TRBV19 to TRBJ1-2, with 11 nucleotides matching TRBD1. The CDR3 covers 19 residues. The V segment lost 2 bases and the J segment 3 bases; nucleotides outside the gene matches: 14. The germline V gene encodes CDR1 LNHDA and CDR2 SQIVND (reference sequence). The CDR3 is CASSILPGQGGGIHYGYTF. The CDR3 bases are TGTGCCAGTAGTATACTACCGGGACAGGGGGGAGGAATTCACTATGGCTACACCTTC.

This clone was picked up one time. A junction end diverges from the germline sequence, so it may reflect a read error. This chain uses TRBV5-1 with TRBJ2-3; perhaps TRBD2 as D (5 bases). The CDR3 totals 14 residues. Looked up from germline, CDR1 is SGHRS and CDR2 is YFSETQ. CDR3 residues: CASRIAGIRDTQYF. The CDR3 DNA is TGTGCCAGCAGGATAGCCGGGATTCGGGATACGCAGTATTTT.

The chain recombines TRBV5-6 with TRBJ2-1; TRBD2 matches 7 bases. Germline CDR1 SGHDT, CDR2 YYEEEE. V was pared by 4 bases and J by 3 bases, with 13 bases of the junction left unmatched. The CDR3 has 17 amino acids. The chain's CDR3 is CASSTSAGNSNYNEQFF. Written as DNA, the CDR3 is TGTGCCAGCAGCACCTCAGCGGGGAATTCAAACTACAATGAGCAGTTCTTC.

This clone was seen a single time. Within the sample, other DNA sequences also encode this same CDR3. The CDR3 is CASSYRGGGYTF. The CDR3 DNA sequence: TGTGCCAGCAGTTACAGGGGGGGCGGCTACACCTTC. This chain joins TRBV6-5 and TRBJ1-2; D perhaps matches TRBD1 (6 bases). CDR1 is MNHEY, CDR2 SVGAGI, per germline. The CDR3 loop spans 12 amino acids. Trimming pared 2 bases from V and 8 bases from J, leaving 9 bases between.

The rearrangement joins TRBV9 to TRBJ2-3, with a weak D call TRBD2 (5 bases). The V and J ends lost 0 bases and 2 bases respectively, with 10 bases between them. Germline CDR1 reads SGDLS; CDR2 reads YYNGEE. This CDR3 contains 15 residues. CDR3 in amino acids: CASSVGSGPTDTQYF. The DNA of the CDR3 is TGTGCCAGCAGCGTAGGAAGCGGCCCCACAGATACGCAGTATTTT.